The clone carrying this TCR beta chain was counted many times. Its antigen is not known. The diagnostic basis comprised clinical symptoms, serum thyroxine and TRAb, thyroid ultrasound and orbital computed tomography. The source of the PBMCs was roughly 10 ml of fresh peripheral blood. The sample belongs to a study of T cells in Graves' hyperthyroidism and ophthalmopathy. CDR3 length equals 14 residues. Between the trimmed V and J ends, which lost 3 bases and 3 bases, there was a span of 12 bases. CDR1 and CDR2 from the germline V gene are ENHRY and SYGVKD. The investigators amplified TCR beta CDR3 regions from RNA transcripts. The HTBI set primed first-round TCR CDR3 RT-PCR. TCRdb reprocessed the multiplex PCR reads via MiXCR and lists one record per CDR3 protein. The data contain fewer than 500,000 distinct CDR3 sequences, about 14% of them singletons. Study findings and constraints: Also found in blood were most expanded thyroid clonotypes above 0.001. Using 13 V-J features, a model discriminated ophthalmopathy from stable hyperthyroidism.

Sequencing was carried out using blood. The source is a man aged 25-45 years with Graves' hyperthyroidism that later progressed to Graves' ophthalmopathy. This rearrangement joins TRBV10-3 to TRBJ2-7; tentatively, D is TRBD1 or TRBD2 (5 bases each). The CDR3 spells CAISERGAGYEQYF. The CDR3 DNA reads as TGTGCCATCAGTGAAAGGGGAGCAGGCTACGAGCAGTACTTC.